The source of this TCR beta chain is a study of identical twins. Notes on the study in general: Invariant MAIT and iNKT cells could partly confound zero-insertion analyses. Models underestimated TCR alpha sharing (out-of-frame) in monozygotic twins. The study reached conclusions through statistical analysis that was cross-sectional, not following the same donors.

Many counts were recorded for this clonotype. The antigen remains unidentified. From the 5' RACE reads, TCRdb called clonotypes with MiXCR, one entry per CDR3 protein. The table has approximately 240,000 distinct CDR3 sequences, 11% to 15% seen once. V lost 5 bases to trimming and J lost 4 bases, with 11 bases between them. Looked up from germline, CDR1 is MNHNY and CDR2 is SVGAGI (reference sequence). This CDR3 is 13 amino acids long. The sample was memory (CD45RO+) T cells sorted from blood. The rearrangement joins TRBV6-6 to TRBJ1-1; D is perhaps TRBD1 (6 bases). The receptor was derived from a woman under 30 in good health. The CDR3 region has the DNA TGTGCCAGCAGTACAACAGGGAGCACTGAAGCTTTCTTT. It yields the protein CASSTTGSTEAFF.